This TCR beta chain was identified in a study of T cells in Graves' hyperthyroidism and ophthalmopathy. This clonotype was detected ten times or more. Its specificity is not known. Study outcomes and limitations: Among clonotypes expanded in thyroid above 0.001, most were also found in blood.

The length of the CDR3 is 14 residues. Germline V gives CDR1 DFQATT, CDR2 SNEGSKA (reference sequence). V lost 3 bases and J lost 3; bases outside the gene matches: 2. There were TCR beta CDR3 regions amplified from RNA transcripts. Researchers ran a first-round RT-PCR on the TCR CDR3 using the HTBI primer set. MiXCR was run by TCRdb on the multiplex PCR reads, yielding one entry per CDR3 protein. The sample consists of about 260,000 distinct CDR3 sequences, less than 30% of them appearing once. The TCR sequence derives from a man aged 35 to 55 with Graves' hyperthyroidism that later progressed to Graves' ophthalmopathy. The specimen sequenced was blood. The chain uses TRBV20-1 and TRBJ2-2; 9 bases line up with TRBD1. The CDR3 coding sequence is TGCAGTGCTAGGGGGACAGGGCACACCGGGGAGCTGTTTTTT. Translated: CSARGTGHTGELFF.